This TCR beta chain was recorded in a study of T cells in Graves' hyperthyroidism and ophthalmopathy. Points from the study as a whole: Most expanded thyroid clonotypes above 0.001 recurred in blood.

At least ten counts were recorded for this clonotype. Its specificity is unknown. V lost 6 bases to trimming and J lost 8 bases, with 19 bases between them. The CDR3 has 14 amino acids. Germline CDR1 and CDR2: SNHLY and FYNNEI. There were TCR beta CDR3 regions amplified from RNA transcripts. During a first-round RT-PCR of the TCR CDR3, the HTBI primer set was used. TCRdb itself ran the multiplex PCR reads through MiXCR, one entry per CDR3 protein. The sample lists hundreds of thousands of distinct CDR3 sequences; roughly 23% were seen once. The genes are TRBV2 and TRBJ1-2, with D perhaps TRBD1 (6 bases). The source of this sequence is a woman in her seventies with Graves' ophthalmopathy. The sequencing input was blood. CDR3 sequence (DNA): TGTGCCAGCAGCACCGCGGACAGATCTAGCGGCTACACCTTC. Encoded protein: CASSTADRSSGYTF.